One T cell receptor (beta chain) is described in this entry. Other DNA sequences in this specimen translate into the identical CDR3. This sample stems from a study of blood T cell repertoires in COVID-19. Whole-study context: The study drew acute and convalescent COVID-19 samples from the United States, Italy and Spain.

The germline CDR1 and CDR2 sequences are SGHRS and YFSETQ. V shed 3 bases and J shed 3 bases, with 13 bases lying between them. The CDR3 length is 14 residues. Original analysis: Reference gene primer amplification yielded estimated nucleated cell counts. The method was immunoSEQ multiplex PCR; TCRdb's version includes in-frame clones alone and lacks a portion of them. The V and J calls and the clone size are those of that table, but D and trimming were determined from the DNA. The sample has some 290,000 clones, 70% to 90% seen once. Patients in Seattle were enrolled during active infection, then followed longitudinally.

This sequence joins TRBV5-1 and TRBJ2-7, with TRBD2 as a possible D gene (6 bases). The sequenced sample consisted of peripheral blood. This sequence was found in a woman aged 25 to 39 with COVID-19, enrolled during active disease. CDR3 region: CASSSGTGGYEQYF. The CDR3 DNA is TGCGCCAGCAGCTCGGGGACCGGGGGCTACGAGCAGTACTTC.